Presented here are 24 T cell receptor beta chains from one specimen sequenced in a study of cytomegalovirus exposure and HLA in healthy donors. Amplification used 60 Vbeta primers and 13 Jbeta primers. Measured with immunoSEQ multiplex PCR; TCRdb has only the in-frame clones, and not every one. The sample records about 210,000 clones, over 75% being singletons. Sequencing input: PBMCs. Receptors were obtained from a male donor in good health and CMV-seronegative.

This clone was detected only once. This chain links TRBV5-8 with TRBJ2-7, with TRBD1 matching 12 bases. V shed 4 bases and J 3 bases; nucleotides not matched to a gene: 8. The CDR3 extends over 16 amino acids. Germline V lookup: CDR1 SGHTS, CDR2 YDEGEE. The CDR3 DNA is TGTGCCAGCAGCGGGTTCGGGACAGGGGGCGACTACGAGCAGTACTTC. This encodes CASSGFGTGGDYEQYF.

This clone was seen just once. The chain couples TRBV29-1 to TRBJ2-2, with D maybe TRBD2 (6 bases). The germline V gene has CDR1 SQVTM and CDR2 ANQGSEA. Trimming took off 5 bases at V and 1 base at J, with 11 bases between the two ends. CDR3 length: 14 residues. CDR3 region: CSVFGGMNTGELFF. Here the CDR3 DNA reads TGCAGCGTTTTTGGGGGGATGAACACCGGGGAGCTGTTTTTT.

This chain joins TRBV27 and TRBJ2-7, with 8 nucleotides matching TRBD2. The CDR3 length is 13 residues. V lost 7 bases to trimming and J lost 11 bases; unmatched junction nucleotides: 13. In germline, CDR1 is MNHEY, CDR2 SMNVEV (reference sequence). The CDR3 DNA follows: TGTGCCAGCATCCCCTTCGGGGGGGTTTACGAGTACTTC. Translation: CASIPFGGVYEYF.

The chain employs TRBV7-9 and TRBJ2-7; TRBD1 aligns across 7 bases. V shed 5 bases and J 3 bases; nucleotides not matched to a gene: 7. Germline CDR1 reads SEHNR; CDR2 reads FQNEAQ (reference sequence). The CDR3 consists of 14 residues. CDR3 in DNA: TGTGCCAGCAGCCGCGGACAGGAGAGCTACGAGCAGTACTTC. Translated, it gives CASSRGQESYEQYF.

The V gene is TRBV25-1, the J gene TRBJ2-5; D is perhaps TRBD2 (5 bases). Per germline, CDR1 MGHDK and CDR2 SYGVNS. V was cut by 10 bases and J by 3 bases, with 12 bases left in between. The CDR3 totals 12 residues. The CDR3 sequence: CATTPGEETQYF. CDR3 DNA: TGTGCCACCACTCCCGGGGAAGAGACCCAGTACTTC.

The chain couples TRBV19 to TRBJ1-5; possibly TRBD1 for D (5 bases). The CDR3 contains 15 residues. The V and J ends lost 1 base and 4 bases respectively, with 11 bases between them. From germline, CDR1 is LNHDA and CDR2 SQIVND (reference sequence). CDR3 residues: CASSIVSGGNQPQHF. CDR3 nucleotide sequence: TGTGCCAGTAGTATAGTCAGTGGGGGGAATCAGCCCCAGCATTTT.

The J gene is TRBJ1-2, the V gene TRBV6-1; TRBD1 is a possible D gene (5 bases). This CDR3 comprises 15 residues. V was trimmed by 10 bases and J by 3 bases, leaving 21 bases between them. Germline V gene lookup returns CDR1 MNHNS and CDR2 SASEGT. The DNA for the CDR3 is TGTGCCACAACTCCCCTAAGGGGTGAGGACTATGGCTACACCTTC. It translates to CATTPLRGEDYGYTF.

This chain connects TRBV19 to TRBJ2-1, with D possibly TRBD1 on 5 matching bases. There are 12 residues in the CDR3. The V end was cut by 5 bases, the J end by 8 bases, with 10 bases between. Per germline, CDR1 LNHDA and CDR2 SQIVND (reference sequence). The CDR3 is CASSPQGYEQFF. The CDR3 nucleotides are TGTGCCAGTAGTCCCCAGGGCTATGAGCAGTTCTTC.

The chain links TRBV28 to TRBJ2-2; D perhaps matches TRBD2 (5 bases). This CDR3 region has 15 residues. CDR1 MDHEN and CDR2 SYDVKM come from the germline V gene. V was pared by 4 bases and J by 5 bases, with 14 bases between. CDR3 region: CASSSGSGGTGELFF. The DNA for the CDR3 is TGTGCCAGCAGTTCTGGGTCTGGAGGAACCGGGGAGCTGTTTTTT.

The J gene is TRBJ2-2, the V gene TRBV30, with 10 nucleotides matching TRBD1. After removal of 0 bases from V and 3 bases from J, the junction contained 10 bases not matched to a gene. The CDR3 consists of 18 residues. Looked up from germline, CDR1 is GTSNPN and CDR2 is SVGIG (reference sequence). The chain's CDR3 is CAWSVPGTGVGDTGELFF. The CDR3 DNA reads TGTGCCTGGAGTGTACCGGGGACAGGGGTCGGGGACACCGGGGAGCTGTTTTTT.

This rearrangement joins TRBV11-3 to TRBJ2-5; 12 nucleotides align to TRBD2. Looked up from germline, CDR1 is SGHNT and CDR2 is YENEEA. The CDR3 spans 15 residues. Trimming cost V 3 bases and J 5 bases; bases outside gene matches: 4. The CDR3 region has the DNA TGTGCCAGCAGCTTCACTAGCGGGGGGTTGGAGACCCAGTACTTC. This translates into CASSFTSGGLETQYF.

In this sample, this clone turned up a few times. The V call is TRBV19, the J call TRBJ2-2, with D tentatively TRBD1 (5 bases). V was cut by 9 bases and J by 0 bases, with 8 bases left in between. The CDR3 runs to 13 residues. Germline loops: CDR1 LNHDA, CDR2 SQIVND (reference sequence). The CDR3 loop reads CARDKTNTGELFF. CDR3 bases: TGTGCCAGGGACAAAACGAACACCGGGGAGCTGTTTTTT.

This clone was found once. The V call is TRBV15, the J call TRBJ2-5, with 10 bases lining up with TRBD1. The length of the CDR3 is 18 residues. V lost 0 bases, J lost 5 bases, and 12 bases stayed unmatched. Germline values: CDR1 LNHNV, CDR2 YYDKDF (reference sequence). CDR3 nucleotide sequence: TGTGCCACCAGCAGAGATATCCCCGGGACAGGGGCAGCGGAGACCCAGTACTTC. This encodes CATSRDIPGTGAAETQYF. Drawing the rest from reference TRBV15 and TRBJ2-5, the complete variable domain is DAMVIQNPRYQVTQFGKPVTLSCSQTLNHNVMYWYQQKSSQAPKLLFHYYDKDFNNEADTPDNFQSRRPNTSFCFLDIRSPGLGDTAMYLCATSRDIPGTGAAETQYFGPGTRLLVL.

The chain is built from TRBV13 and TRBJ1-4; 8 bases agree with TRBD1. Germline CDR1 is PRHDT and CDR2 is FYEKMQ (reference sequence). This CDR3 has 16 amino acids. J gave up 8 bases and V 3 bases, and 11 bases lay outside the gene matches. The CDR3 region has the DNA TGTGCCAGCAGCTTCGGCCGAGGACAGGGAAGCGAAAAACTGTTTTTT. It encodes CASSFGRGQGSEKLFF.

The V call is TRBV4-2, the J call TRBJ1-5; the match to TRBD1 covers 9 bases. V dropped 5 bases and J dropped 7; count of bases not matched to a gene: 12. The CDR3 runs 16 residues. CDR1 and CDR2 from the germline V gene are LGHNA and YNFKEQ. CDR3 sequence: CASSYIGTGKRQPQHF. For the CDR3, the DNA is TGTGCCAGCAGCTACATTGGGACAGGGAAAAGGCAGCCCCAGCATTTT.

V is TRBV4-3 and J is TRBJ2-2; D is unresolved. V dropped 0 bases and J dropped 3 bases, with 11 bases sitting between them. Looked up from germline, CDR1 is LGHNA and CDR2 is YSLEER. This CDR3 spans 16 amino acids. The DNA for the CDR3 is TGCGCCAGCAGCCAAGATCGCCAGGTTCACACCGGGGAGCTGTTTTTT. Protein sequence: CASSQDRQVHTGELFF.

This chain uses TRBV2 with TRBJ1-2; TRBD1 is a possible D gene (5 bases). The CDR3 runs 15 residues. V was trimmed by 7 bases and J by 2 bases, leaving 17 bases between them. The germline V gene has CDR1 SNHLY and CDR2 FYNNEI. CDR3 coding DNA: TGTGCCAGCACAATCGATCGGGGGAGGAACTATGGCTACACCTTC. Translated: CASTIDRGRNYGYTF.

This rearrangement joins TRBV16 to TRBJ1-1; the match to TRBD1 covers 7 bases. This CDR3 has 14 amino acids. CDR1 is KGHSY and CDR2 is FQNENV in the germline V gene. Trimming took 4 bases from V and 2 from J; bases not matched to a gene: 4. The CDR3 DNA follows: TGTGCCAGCAGCCCGGGACAGCTTAACACTGAAGCTTTCTTT. It translates to CASSPGQLNTEAFF.

The V and J genes are TRBV2 and TRBJ2-1; possibly TRBD2 for D (5 bases). The CDR3 extends over 14 amino acids. The germline V gene encodes CDR1 SNHLY and CDR2 FYNNEI. V lost 11 bases and J 0 bases, leaving 14 bases between the germline ends. This CDR3 reads CAFYIGSSYNEQFF. The CDR3 region has the DNA TGTGCCTTCTACATAGGGAGCTCCTACAATGAGCAGTTCTTC.

The chain has TRBV9 and TRBJ2-5; TRBD1 might be the D (5 bases). With 0 bases removed from V and 6 bases from J, the gap between germline ends came to 9 bases. The germline gives CDR1 SGDLS, CDR2 YYNGEE. The CDR3 covers 13 residues. The chain's CDR3 is CASSVEGAKTQYF. DNA for the CDR3: TGTGCCAGCAGCGTAGAAGGGGCCAAGACCCAGTACTTC.

This chain connects TRBV29-1 to TRBJ2-6; TRBD1 matches at 10 bases. This CDR3 is built from 15 residues. With V trimmed by 6 bases and J by 2 bases, 4 bases remained unmatched. Germline V lookup: CDR1 SQVTM, CDR2 ANQGSEA. CDR3 in DNA: TGCAGCGTGAATGGACAGGGGGCTGGGGCCAACGTCCTGACTTTC. Translation gives CSVNGQGAGANVLTF.

This chain connects TRBV5-5 to TRBJ1-2, with D possibly TRBD1 on 5 matching bases. Germline values: CDR1 SGHKS, CDR2 YYEKEE (reference sequence). This CDR3 comprises 13 residues. The V gene lost 4 bases and the J gene lost 5 bases, with 12 bases spanning the gap. Written as DNA, the CDR3 is TGTGCCAGCAGCACCCCGGACAATTATGGCTACACCTTC. This gives the protein CASSTPDNYGYTF.

The rearrangement links TRBV30 to TRBJ1-1; D might be TRBD1 (6 bases). V lost 5 bases to trimming and J lost 3 bases, with 13 bases between them. From germline, CDR1 is GTSNPN and CDR2 SVGIG (reference sequence). This CDR3 has 13 amino acids. The CDR3 spells CAWQRGSDTEAFF. Here the CDR3 DNA reads TGTGCCTGGCAGAGGGGGTCGGACACTGAAGCTTTCTTT.

The chain combines TRBV5-4 with TRBJ2-7; 9 nucleotides align to TRBD2. This CDR3 spans 15 amino acids. Trimming at V came to 0 bases and at J to 6 bases, leaving 7 bases not matched to a gene. The germline V gene has CDR1 SGHNT and CDR2 YYREEE (reference sequence). This chain's CDR3 is CASSLGPTSGREQYF. The CDR3, as DNA: TGTGCCAGCAGCTTGGGCCCTACTAGCGGGCGCGAGCAGTACTTC.